This is a list of T cell receptor beta chains from one sample in a study of shared clonotypes between healthy human individuals. The method was immunoSEQ multiplex PCR; TCRdb's version includes in-frame clones alone and lacks a portion of them. The sample lists about 990,000 clones; approximately 80% were seen once. The sample consisted of memory CD4+ T cells from PBMCs. The source is a young man in good health. Some clones in this sample may be carry-over from other donors' samples. The CDR3 runs from the conserved cysteine through the conserved F or W. D genes are given only for firm matches. Clone size, where shown, is once, few, many, or a class for clones that have expanded.

>.|.|TRBV5-8|TRBJ2-7
TGTGCCAGCAGCTGGGGGGTTGGAATGTACGAGCAGTACTTC
CASSWGVGMYEQYF
>.|.|TRBV5-1|TRBJ1-2
TGCGCCAGCAGCTTGGCGGGCATCCCGCGCCGTGGCTACACCTTC
CASSLAGIPRRGYTF
>TRBD2|.|TRBV4-3|TRBJ2-3
TGCGCCAGCAGCCAAGATGTGGTCAGCGGGAGAGATACGCAGTATTTT
CASSQDVVSGRDTQYF
>.|.|TRBV5-1|TRBJ2-6
TGCGCCAGCAGAGACAGCTCTGGGGCCAACGTCCTGACTTTC
CASRDSSGANVLTF
>.|.|TRBV28|TRBJ1-2
TGTGCCAGCGCGGACCTCTCGTCCTATGGCTACACCTTC
CASADLSSYGYTF
>.|once|TRBV6-1|TRBJ2-4
TGTGCCAGCAGTGAAACGATAGGGTTCGCGTACTTC
CASSETIGFAYF
>.|.|TRBV5-4|TRBJ2-3
TGTGCCAGCAGCACTGGACAGACCACAGATACGCAGTATTTT
CASSTGQTTDTQYF
>.|many|TRBV7-9|TRBJ2-3
TGTGCCAGCAGCTACAGTACTAGCACAGATACGCAGTATTTT
CASSYSTSTDTQYF
>.|.|TRBV10-3|TRBJ2-2
TGTGCCATCAGTGAGGGGGAAAGAGTAAACACCGGGGAGCTGTTTTTT
CAISEGERVNTGELFF
>.|.|TRBV2|TRBJ2-1
TGTGCCAGCACTCGAAGCGGGACATATGGGTATGAGCAGTTCTTC
CASTRSGTYGYEQFF
>TRBD1|.|TRBV18|TRBJ1-5
TGTGCCAGCTCACCCGCACAGGGGATTGGGCAGCCCCAGCATTTT
CASSPAQGIGQPQHF
>TRBD1|.|TRBV27|TRBJ1-2
TGTGCCAGCAGTTTAACCGGGACAGGGAACTATGGCTACACCTTC
CASSLTGTGNYGYTF
>.|.|TRBV5-4|TRBJ2-5
TGTGCCAGCAGCCAAGCAATAGAGACTTTATTTGGGACCCAGTACTTC
CASSQAIETLFGTQYF
>.|.|TRBV11-1|TRBJ1-3
TGTGCCAGCAGCCTGTTCGACCCCCCTGGAAACACCATATATTTT
CASSLFDPPGNTIYF
>.|.|TRBV4-1|TRBJ1-1
TGCGCCAGCAGCCCGTACAGGGCGATGAACACTGAAGCTTTCTTT
CASSPYRAMNTEAFF
>.|.|TRBV7-3|TRBJ1-2
TGTGCCAGCAGCTTAAGCACAGGCTCAGACTATGGCTACACCTTC
CASSLSTGSDYGYTF
>.|few|TRBV5-1|TRBJ1-1
TGCGCCAGCAGGTCGGGAGGGGGGAACACTGAAGCTTTCTTT
CASRSGGGNTEAFF
>.|.|TRBV5-1|TRBJ1-2
TGCGCCAGCAGCCCGGATAGTTGGGGCTACACCTTC
CASSPDSWGYTF
>.|.|TRBV5-1|TRBJ2-1
TGCGCCAGCAGGACAGAGTATTACAATGAGCAGTTCTTC
CASRTEYYNEQFF
>.|.|TRBV19|TRBJ1-2
TGTGCCAGTAGGGGGGACACGTTATATGGCTACACCTTC
CASRGDTLYGYTF
>.|.|TRBV1|TRBJ1-5
TGCACCAGCAGCCAAGATAAGGGGGCAGGTGATCAGCCCCAGCATTTT
CTSSQDKGAGDQPQHF
>.|.|TRBV5-1|TRBJ2-1
TGCGCCAGCAGCCTCACCGGCTACAATGAGCAGTTCTTC
CASSLTGYNEQFF
>.|.|TRBV27|TRBJ2-2
TGTGCCAGCCCCCAGTACCTGTTTTTT
CASPQYLFF
>.|once|TRBV5-1|TRBJ2-7
TGCGCCAGCAGCTTGGTGACTACATACGAGCAGTACTTC
CASSLVTTYEQYF
>TRBD2|.|TRBV4-1|TRBJ2-1
TGCGCCAGCAGCCAGGGCCCACTAGCGCTCCACCACAATGAGCAGTTCTTC
CASSQGPLALHHNEQFF
>TRBD1|.|TRBV28|TRBJ1-1
TGTGCCAGCAGTACGACAGGGACCGTGCCAGCTTTCTTT
CASSTTGTVPAFF
>TRBD2|once|TRBV29-1|TRBJ2-2
TGCAGCGCCGGACTAGGGCGGGGGGTTGGCACCGGGGAGCTGTTTTTT
CSAGLGRGVGTGELFF
>TRBD1|.|TRBV5-1|TRBJ2-7
TGCGCCAGCAGTGGGGGGACAGGGATAACCTACGAGCAGTACTTC
CASSGGTGITYEQYF
>TRBD2|.|TRBV28|TRBJ2-3
TGTGCCAGCAGTACCCCTTCTAGCGGGAGGGCCCCAGATACGCAGTATTTT
CASSTPSSGRAPDTQYF
>.|.|TRBV18|TRBJ2-6
TGTGCCAGCTCGTTACCGCTCTGGGCCAACGTCCTGACTTTC
CASSLPLWANVLTF
>TRBD1|.|TRBV4-2|TRBJ1-2
TGTGCCAGCAGCCCTTCCGGACAGGGGCCCTATGGCTACACCTTC
CASSPSGQGPYGYTF
>.|.|TRBV6-6|TRBJ2-3
TGTGCCAGCAGTTACCGTCTGAACCCCGCAGATACGCAGTATTTT
CASSYRLNPADTQYF
>.|many|TRBV28|TRBJ1-2
TGTGCCAGCAGTCCGGACAGACTCTATGGCTACACCTTC
CASSPDRLYGYTF
>TRBD1|.|TRBV18|TRBJ1-4
TGTGCCAGCTCCCAGGGACAGGGGCGCGAAAAACTGTTTTTT
CASSQGQGREKLFF
>.|few|TRBV29-1|TRBJ2-3
TGCAGCGTTGATTCGGGGGGCACAGATACGCAGTATTTT
CSVDSGGTDTQYF
>.|few|TRBV28|TRBJ2-7
TGTGCCAGCAGCTTTGCCTCCTACGAGCAGTACTTC
CASSFASYEQYF
>.|.|TRBV5-8|TRBJ1-2
TGTGCCAGCAGCTTGACGGCATATTCCCCCTATGGCTACACCTTC
CASSLTAYSPYGYTF
>.|.|TRBV29-1|TRBJ1-1
TGCAGCGTTTCGACAGGTGGGGACACTGAAGCTTTCTTT
CSVSTGGDTEAFF
>TRBD2|few|TRBV5-1|TRBJ2-3
TGCGCCAGCAGCTGGCCGGGGGTAGCGGGAGTGGATACGCAGTATTTT
CASSWPGVAGVDTQYF
>.|.|TRBV27|TRBJ1-1
TGTGCCAGCAGTCCCCTCCGCAATGGGGTCACTGAAGCTTTCTTT
CASSPLRNGVTEAFF
>.|.|TRBV29-1|TRBJ1-1
TGCAGCGTTGAAGATCGAAGAAAAATGAACACTGAAGCTTTCTTT
CSVEDRRKMNTEAFF